This T cell receptor beta chain appears in the sequencing data of a study of control samples from healthy donors and cancer patients. Measured with immunoSEQ multiplex PCR; TCRdb has only the in-frame clones, and not every one. Among around 100,000 clones listed, 80% to 95% were seen once. J gave up 0 bases and V 1 base, and 3 bases lay outside the gene matches. The CDR3 sequence is 15 residues long. Germline V gene sequence: CDR1 SEHNR, CDR2 FQNEAQ (reference sequence). This clone occurred once. The source of this sequence is a human donor in good health. The donor label of this sample is uncertain. This chain connects TRBV7-9 to TRBJ2-7, with 7 bases fitting TRBD1. The sample consisted of blood. Here the CDR3 reads CASSLGDSNSYEQYV. The CDR3 nucleotides are TGTGCCAGCAGCTTAGGGGACAGCAACTCCTACGAGCAGTACGTC.